This T cell receptor beta chain was sequenced for a study of T-cell reconstitution after alpha-beta-depleted transplantation in children. This clonotype was counted between two and nine times. Antigen unknown. CDR3 length equals 17 residues. V lost 0 bases, J lost 3 bases, and 11 bases stayed unmatched. CDR1 and CDR2 (germline): DFQATT, SNEGSKA (reference sequence). Unique molecular identifiers were used to barcode this TCRbeta library. TCRdb reprocessed the PCR reads with MiXCR, giving one entry per CDR3 protein. The repertoire holds fewer than 700,000 distinct CDR3 sequences, with roughly 13% as singletons. Study results and caveats: Several hundred rapidly expanded clones from non-depleted graft cells reportedly supplied alpha-beta T cells about two months post-transplant. Counts and diversity of T cells one year after transplant came mostly from newly produced T cells. Diversity of TCRbeta at day 60 was high in some patients, arising from surviving recipient T cells and thymic progenitors.

J is TRBJ2-7 and V is TRBV20-1; TRBD2 matches 10 bases. The sample was PBMCs, mostly from graft donor cells, taken 360 days after TCRalphabeta/CD19-depleted stem cell transplant. This TCR derives from a male patient younger than 18 who had a stem cell transplant for acute myeloid leukemia, so the T cells may come from the graft donor. In nucleotides, the CDR3 is TGCAGTGCTAGAGATAGGCTAGCGGGAGCCATAATCTACGAGCAGTACTTC. This gives the protein CSARDRLAGAIIYEQYF.